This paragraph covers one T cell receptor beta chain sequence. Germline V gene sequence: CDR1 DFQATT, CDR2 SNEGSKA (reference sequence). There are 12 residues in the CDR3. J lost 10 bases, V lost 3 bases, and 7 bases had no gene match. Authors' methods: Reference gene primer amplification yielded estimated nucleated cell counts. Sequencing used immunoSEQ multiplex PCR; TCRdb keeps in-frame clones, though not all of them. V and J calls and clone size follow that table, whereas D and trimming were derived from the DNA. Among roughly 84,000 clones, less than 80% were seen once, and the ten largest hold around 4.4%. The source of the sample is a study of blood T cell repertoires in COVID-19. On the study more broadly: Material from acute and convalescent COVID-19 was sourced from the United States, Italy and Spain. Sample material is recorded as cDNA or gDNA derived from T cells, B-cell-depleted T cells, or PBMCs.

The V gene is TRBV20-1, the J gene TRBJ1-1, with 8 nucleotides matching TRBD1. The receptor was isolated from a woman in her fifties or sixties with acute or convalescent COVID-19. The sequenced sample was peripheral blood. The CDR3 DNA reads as TGCAGTGCTAGTGAACAGGGGGGGATAGCTTTCTTT. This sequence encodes CSASEQGGIAFF.